This TCR beta chain was documented in a study of cytomegalovirus exposure and HLA in healthy donors. Whole-study results and caveats: The authors listed around 150 TCR beta chains as cytomegalovirus-associated. More than 15,000 TCR beta sequences were associated with HLA alleles at 0.05 false discovery rate in a later analysis.

The germline V gene has CDR1 MGHRA and CDR2 YSYEKL. CDR3 length equals 16 residues. Everyone who donated was a healthy bone marrow donor. On this clone: Antigen specificity is unknown. At one end the junction does not follow the germline gene, possibly because of a read error.

Primers included in the PCR were 60 Vbeta and 13 Jbeta primers. Only in-frame clones appear in the TCRdb table, and some are missing; sequencing was by immunoSEQ multiplex PCR. The top ten hold about 3.5% of the sample, which has around 74,000 clones, 78% seen once. The clonotype comes from a man aged 40-49 years in good health and CMV-seronegative. The sample taken for sequencing was PBMCs. The chain has TRBV4-1 and TRBJ2-3; TRBD2 is a possible D gene (7 bases). CDR3 nucleotide sequence: TGCGCCCGCAGCCAATCTCGAGGGGGGGGCACAGATACGCAGTATTTT. Its translation: CARSQSRGGGTDTQYF.